Below are 17 T cell receptor beta chains sequenced from a single sample in a study of beta chain features in type 1 diabetes. Since all of the isolated RNA was reverse transcribed, expressed TCRB transcripts were what got sequenced. The data were produced by immunoSEQ multiplex PCR, yet TCRdb's version contains in-frame clones alone and is incomplete. The table includes approximately 140,000 clones, under 60% detected once. The sequencing input was Tregs from blood. The receptors come from a man between 18 and 35 years old in good health.

This clone was detected a few times. The chain uses TRBV29-1 and TRBJ2-7; a weak D match, TRBD1 (6 bases). V was clipped by 7 bases and J by 2 bases, with 12 bases between them. The CDR3 covers 12 residues. CDR1 and CDR2 (germline): SQVTM, ANQGSEA. In DNA form, the CDR3 reads TGCAGCGGGACCGACAGGACCTACGAGCAGTACTTC. This translates into CSGTDRTYEQYF.

The chain carries TRBV7-3 and TRBJ2-3, with a possible D match to TRBD1 (6 bases). The V end lost 4 bases, the J end lost 4 bases, and 15 bases lay between the germline ends. Looked up from germline, CDR1 is SGHTA and CDR2 is FQGTGA. This CDR3 spans 15 amino acids. The CDR3 loop reads CASSSQGTAPDTQYF. For the CDR3, the DNA is TGTGCCAGCAGCTCCCAGGGGACGGCGCCAGATACGCAGTATTTT.

This chain connects TRBV19 to TRBJ1-1; D not resolved. V was clipped by 3 bases and J by 0 bases, with 8 bases between them. CDR3 size: 14 residues. Germline V gene lookup returns CDR1 LNHDA and CDR2 SQIVND (reference sequence). CDR3 sequence: CASSILRLNTEAFF. The CDR3 nucleotides are TGTGCCAGTAGTATCCTCAGATTGAACACTGAAGCTTTCTTT.

The gene calls are TRBV28 and TRBJ1-5, with D tentatively TRBD1 (5 bases). Germline V CDR1 and CDR2: MDHEN, SYDVKM. V shed 3 bases and J shed 6 bases, with 12 bases lying between them. This CDR3 is 14 amino acids long. The CDR3 protein is CASSFFSGGQPQHF. The CDR3 DNA sequence: TGTGCCAGCAGTTTTTTTTCGGGGGGTCAGCCCCAGCATTTT.

V is TRBV23-1 and J is TRBJ1-3, with 10 positions matching TRBD1. TRBV23-1 qualifies as an ORF whose function is uncertain. The CDR3 consists of 16 residues. V gave up 3 bases and J gave up 4 bases; unmatched junction bases: 6. CDR3 loop: CASSHGTGARGNTIYF. CDR3 in DNA: TGCGCCAGCAGTCATGGGACAGGGGCGCGAGGAAACACCATATATTTT.

The V call is TRBV5-4, the J call TRBJ1-3, with 10 bases matching TRBD1. This CDR3 contains 16 residues. CDR1 is SGHNT and CDR2 is YYREEE in the germline V gene (reference sequence). The trim removed 4 bases at V and 1 base at J, leaving 5 bases unmatched. The CDR3, as DNA: TGTGCCAGCAGCAACCGGGACAGGGGTTCTGGAAACACCATATATTTT. Its translation: CASSNRDRGSGNTIYF. Filled out from reference TRBV5-4 and TRBJ1-3, the complete variable domain reads ETGVTQSPTHLIKTRGQQVTLRCSSQSGHNTVSWYQQALGQGPQFIFQYYREEENGRGNFPPRFSGLQFPNYSSELNVNALELDDSALYLCASSNRDRGSGNTIYFGEGSWLTVV.

The chain uses TRBV7-9 and TRBJ1-3; 7 bases fit TRBD1. V lost 2 bases and J lost 2; bases outside the gene matches: 3. Per the germline V gene, CDR1 is SEHNR and CDR2 is FQNEAQ (reference sequence). This CDR3 has 15 amino acids. CDR3 DNA: TGTGCCAGCAGCTTACACCAGGGGGCTGGAAACACCATATATTTT. It encodes CASSLHQGAGNTIYF.

This clone was recorded a few times. The chain has TRBV7-2 and TRBJ2-1; TRBD1 aligns across 10 bases. Germline CDR1 SGHTA, CDR2 FQGNSA. The length of the CDR3 is 15 residues. Losses at the gene ends were 4 bases for V and 6 bases for J; bases not matched to a gene: 6. CDR3 sequence: CASSSPGQGVNEQFF. For the CDR3, the DNA is TGTGCCAGCAGCTCTCCTGGACAGGGGGTCAATGAGCAGTTCTTC. Drawing the rest from reference TRBV7-2 and TRBJ2-1, the complete variable domain is GAGVSQSPSNKVTEKGKDVELRCDPISGHTALYWYRQSLGQGLEFLIYFQGNSAPDKSGLPSDRFSAERTGGSVSTLTIQRTQQEDSAVYLCASSSPGQGVNEQFFGPGTRLTVL.

Only a few counts were recorded for this clone. CDR3 in amino acids: CASSAAGGGEQFF. As DNA, the CDR3 is TGTGCCAGTAGTGCAGCCGGGGGGGGTGAGCAGTTCTTC. V gene TRBV19 combines with J gene TRBJ2-1; 8 bases are a match to TRBD2. V was clipped by 5 bases and J by 9 bases; unmatched bases: 6. The CDR3 loop spans 13 amino acids. Germline assignment: CDR1 LNHDA and CDR2 SQIVND (reference sequence).

The chain links TRBV28 to TRBJ1-6; D is possibly TRBD1 (5 bases). The CDR3 sequence is 14 residues long. The germline gives CDR1 MDHEN, CDR2 SYDVKM. Deletions cut 5 bases from V and 9 bases from J, with 14 bases between. The CDR3 reads CASSPQVRFSPLHF. The DNA of the CDR3 is TGTGCCAGCAGTCCACAGGTTCGGTTTTCACCCCTCCACTTT.

This chain connects TRBV4-3 to TRBJ1-2; D not certain. Between the trimmed V and J ends, which lost 3 bases and 8 bases, there was a span of 10 bases. This CDR3 region has 12 residues. The V gene's germline CDR1 is LGHNA and CDR2 YSLEER. Here the CDR3 DNA reads TGCGCCAGCAGCCATTTTCCCGGGGGCTACACCTTC. Protein sequence: CASSHFPGGYTF.

The rearrangement joins TRBV11-2 to TRBJ2-7, with D perhaps TRBD1 (6 bases). The V end was cut by 3 bases, the J end by 3 bases, with 15 bases between. CDR3 length equals 15 residues. Germline V gives CDR1 SGHAT, CDR2 FQNNGV. This chain's CDR3 is CASSFSLGQRYEQYF. CDR3 coding DNA: TGTGCCAGCAGCTTCTCCCTCGGACAGCGCTACGAGCAGTACTTC.

The chain employs TRBV11-3 and TRBJ2-1, with 15 bases matching TRBD2. The CDR3 has 17 amino acids. The V and J ends lost 5 bases and 6 bases, in that order; junction bases with no gene match: 8. Germline loops: CDR1 SGHNT, CDR2 YENEEA. The CDR3 DNA reads TGTGCCAGCAGCGCAAGGACTAGCGGGAGGGGGGTCAATGAGCAGTTCTTC. Protein product: CASSARTSGRGVNEQFF.

The chain has TRBV7-2 and TRBJ1-1; perhaps TRBD1 as D (6 bases). Trimming cost V 2 bases and J 0 bases, with 7 bases left between them. The CDR3 runs 14 residues. Germline V CDR1 and CDR2: SGHTA, FQGNSA. DNA for the CDR3: TGTGCCAGCAGCTTAACAGGGATGAACACTGAAGCTTTCTTT. Amino acids: CASSLTGMNTEAFF. Variable domain in full (rest from reference TRBV7-2 and TRBJ1-1): GAGVSQSPSNKVTEKGKDVELRCDPISGHTALYWYRQSLGQGLEFLIYFQGNSAPDKSGLPSDRFSAERTGGSVSTLTIQRTQQEDSAVYLCASSLTGMNTEAFFGQGTRLTVV.

The gene calls are TRBV5-1 and TRBJ2-1; no firm D call. There are 13 residues in the CDR3. The V and J ends lost 1 base and 4 bases respectively, with 6 bases between them. The germline CDR1 and CDR2 sequences are SGHRS and YFSETQ. The CDR3 sequence is CASSLNSYNEQFF. The CDR3, as DNA: TGCGCCAGCAGCTTGAACAGTTACAATGAGCAGTTCTTC. The full variable domain, with the rest looked up from reference TRBV5-1 and TRBJ2-1, is KAGVTQTPRYLIKTRGQQVTLSCSPISGHRSVSWYQQTPGQGLQFLFEYFSETQRNKGNFPGRFSGRQFSNSRSEMNVSTLELGDSALYLCASSLNSYNEQFFGPGTRLTVL.

This clone was recorded a few times. Here the CDR3 reads CASSQVGTRATDTQYF. In DNA, the CDR3 is TGCGCCAGCAGCCAAGTGGGGACTAGGGCCACAGATACGCAGTATTTT. The V call is TRBV4-3, the J call TRBJ2-3, with 8 bases identical to TRBD2. The V gene's germline CDR1 is LGHNA and CDR2 YSLEER. This CDR3 has 16 amino acids. The V segment lost 1 base and the J segment 2 bases; nucleotides outside the gene matches: 5.

This chain uses TRBV7-8 with TRBJ2-7; perhaps TRBD1 as D (6 bases). Germline V gene lookup returns CDR1 SGHVS and CDR2 FQNEAQ. The V and J ends lost 4 bases and 0 bases respectively, with 16 bases between them. The CDR3 extends over 16 amino acids. The CDR3 nucleotides read TGTGCCAGCAGCTCCATTCCGGGACAACTCTCCTACGAGCAGTACTTC. The encoded protein is CASSSIPGQLSYEQYF.